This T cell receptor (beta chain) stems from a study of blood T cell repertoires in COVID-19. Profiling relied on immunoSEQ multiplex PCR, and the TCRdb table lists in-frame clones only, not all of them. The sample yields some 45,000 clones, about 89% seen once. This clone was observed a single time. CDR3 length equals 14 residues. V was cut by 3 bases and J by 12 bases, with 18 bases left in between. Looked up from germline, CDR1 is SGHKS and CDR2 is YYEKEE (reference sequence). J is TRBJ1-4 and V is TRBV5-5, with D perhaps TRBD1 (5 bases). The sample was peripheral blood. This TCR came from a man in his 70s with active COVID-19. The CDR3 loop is CASSSQIGQYELFF. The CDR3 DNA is TGTGCCAGCAGCTCCCAAATTGGACAATACGAACTGTTTTTT.